The next 15 T cell receptor beta chains were all read from a single sample in a study of vaccination and CD4 T cells after COVID-19. Treatment specified: roughly 10-day PBMC culture with coronavirus spike peptide pools or control peptides (ViraFEST assay). Their antigens remain unidentified. Sequenced with the Oncomine TCR Beta short-read assay was DNA taken from cultured CD4+ T cells. One entry per CDR3 protein results from TCRdb running MiXCR on the PCR reads. The sample lists about 8,300 distinct CDR3 sequences, roughly three fifths occurring once. Specimen: CD4+ T cells from blood, cultured in vitro. These receptors originate from a human donor who had recovered from COVID-19.

The rearrangement links TRBV6-2 or TRBV6-3 to TRBJ2-7; no definite D call. CDR3 length: 12 amino acids. The V end lost 5 bases, the J end lost 3 bases, and 8 bases lay between the germline ends. From germline, CDR1 is MNHEY and CDR2 SVGEGT. DNA of the CDR3: TGTGCCAGCAGTGTGGGCAGCTACGAGCAGTACTTC. As protein: CASSVGSYEQYF.

This chain joins TRBV5-1 and TRBJ2-2; D is possibly TRBD2 (5 bases). The V gene's germline CDR1 is SGHRS and CDR2 YFSETQ. The CDR3 has 16 amino acids. V lost 2 bases to trimming and J lost 2 bases, with 13 bases between them. The CDR3 spells CASSLRGSINTGELFF. In DNA, the CDR3 is TGCGCCAGCAGCTTAAGAGGGTCAATTAACACCGGGGAGCTGTTTTTT.

Here the CDR3 reads CATSEPTGTSGQETQYF. For the CDR3, the DNA is TGTGCCACCAGTGAGCCCACCGGGACTAGCGGACAAGAGACCCAGTACTTC. The V and J genes are TRBV24-1 and TRBJ2-5; 11 nucleotides agree with TRBD2. This CDR3 spans 17 amino acids. With 4 bases clipped from V and 2 bases from J, the junction kept 8 bases outside the gene matches. Per the germline V gene, CDR1 is KGHDR and CDR2 is SFDVKD.

This clonotype was seen just once. The rearrangement uses TRBV6-5 and TRBJ1-1; weak D call: TRBD1 (5 bases). This CDR3 has 14 amino acids. Trimming stripped 4 bases from V and 4 bases from J, with 13 bases between. Germline loops: CDR1 MNHEY, CDR2 SVGAGI. CDR3 sequence (DNA): TGTGCCAGCAGTTTGTCCAGGAGGGGCACTGAAGCTTTCTTT. Its translation is CASSLSRRGTEAFF.

This chain connects TRBV11-3 to TRBJ2-7, with 9 bases aligning to TRBD1. Losses at the gene ends were 5 bases for V and 5 bases for J; bases not matched to a gene: 7. CDR1 and CDR2 from the germline V gene are SGHNT and YENEEA. There are 14 residues in the CDR3. CDR3 bases: TGTGCCAGCAGCGGTCGACAGGGGGGAGACGAGCAGTACTTC. Encoded protein: CASSGRQGGDEQYF.

The sample holds a few counts of this clonotype. This chain links TRBV7-2 with TRBJ1-6; tentatively, D is TRBD1 (5 bases). CDR1 is SGHTA and CDR2 is FQGNSA in the germline V gene. There are 15 residues in the CDR3. Trimming took 6 bases from V and 9 from J, leaving 18 bases between them. As DNA, the CDR3 is TGTGCCAGCAGTTCCCTGGGACCGCGTAGTTCACCCCTCCACTTT. Its protein product is CASSSLGPRSSPLHF.

This clonotype was picked up a small number of times. The V and J genes are TRBV7-2 and TRBJ2-7; D gene ambiguous. In germline, CDR1 is SGHTA, CDR2 FQGNSA. V was trimmed by 1 base and J by 3 bases, leaving 10 bases between them. The CDR3 is 14 residues long. CDR3 amino acids: CASSLGNTNYEQYF. The CDR3 DNA is TGTGCCAGCAGCTTAGGGAACACCAACTACGAGCAGTACTTC.

The J gene is TRBJ1-1, the V gene TRBV5-4; D possibly corresponds to TRBD1 (6 bases). From germline, CDR1 is SGHNT and CDR2 YYREEE (reference sequence). V was shortened by 0 bases and J by 4 bases, with 13 bases between the two germline ends. The CDR3 runs to 15 residues. CDR3 residues: CASSLGGAAGTEAFF. The CDR3 DNA is TGTGCCAGCAGCTTGGGGGGGGCCGCTGGCACTGAAGCTTTCTTT. Looking up the rest from reference TRBV5-4 and TRBJ1-1 gives the full variable domain: ETGVTQSPTHLIKTRGQQVTLRCSSQSGHNTVSWYQQALGQGPQFIFQYYREEENGRGNFPPRFSGLQFPNYSSELNVNALELDDSALYLCASSLGGAAGTEAFFGQGTRLTVV.

This clonotype was detected once. The rearrangement uses TRBV6-1 and TRBJ2-5; no clear D gene. Trimming took 5 bases from V and 4 from J, leaving 5 bases between them. The CDR3 is made up of 11 amino acids. The germline gives CDR1 MNHNS, CDR2 SASEGT. CDR3 sequence: CASSPGETQYF. CDR3 in DNA: TGTGCCAGCAGTCCCGGAGAGACCCAGTACTTC.

This chain connects TRBV20-1 to TRBJ2-5; D perhaps matches TRBD1 (7 bases). Germline assignment: CDR1 DFQATT and CDR2 SNEGSKA (reference sequence). This CDR3 has 14 amino acids. Deletions cut 4 bases from V and 2 bases from J, with 14 bases between. The CDR3 reads CSAKRRGPQETQYF. CDR3 DNA: TGCAGTGCTAAGCGGAGGGGGCCGCAAGAGACCCAGTACTTC.

This chain connects TRBV12-3 or TRBV12-4 to TRBJ2-5, with a possible D match to TRBD2 (5 bases). The CDR3 runs 14 residues. Trimming took off 3 bases at V and 5 bases at J, with 13 bases between the two ends. The CDR3 sequence is CASSLGRTGETQYF. CDR3 in DNA: TGTGCCAGCAGTTTGGGCAGGACGGGGGAGACCCAGTACTTC.

CDR3 in amino acids: CATRMLQQGARNSPLHF. In DNA form, the CDR3 reads TGTGCCACCAGGATGCTACAACAGGGGGCTCGTAATTCACCCCTCCACTTT. This rearrangement joins TRBV15 to TRBJ1-6; TRBD1 matches at 9 bases. CDR1 is LNHNV, CDR2 YYDKDF, per germline (reference sequence). V trimming: 6 bases; J trimming: 6 bases; junction bases outside the gene matches: 12. The CDR3 runs to 17 residues.

The CDR3 sequence: CASMGGRSGGYNEQFF. The CDR3 DNA reads TGTGCCAGCATGGGAGGTCGGAGCGGGGGTTACAATGAGCAGTTCTTC. This chain joins TRBV6-1 and TRBJ2-1, with 8 positions matching TRBD2. This CDR3 is 16 amino acids long. Trimming took 7 bases from V and 4 from J; bases not matched to a gene: 12. Germline assignment: CDR1 MNHNS and CDR2 SASEGT.

The chain has TRBV2 and TRBJ1-1, with D possibly being TRBD1 (6 bases). CDR3 length: 14 residues. The germline gives CDR1 SNHLY, CDR2 FYNNEI. With 1 base removed from V and 6 bases from J, the gap between germline ends came to 12 bases. In nucleotides, the CDR3 is TGTGCCAGCAGTGAAGAGGGGGTAATCGCTGAAGCTTTCTTT. The encoded protein is CASSEEGVIAEAFF.

This clonotype was seen only a few times. The genes are TRBV7-9 and TRBJ1-5; no clear D gene. CDR1 is SEHNR, CDR2 FQNEAQ, per germline (reference sequence). The CDR3 is made up of 13 amino acids. V lost 2 bases and J 7 bases, leaving 9 bases between the germline ends. The DNA of the CDR3 is TGTGCCAGCAGCTTATCCCGCTCCCAGCCCCAGCATTTT. Translation gives CASSLSRSQPQHF.